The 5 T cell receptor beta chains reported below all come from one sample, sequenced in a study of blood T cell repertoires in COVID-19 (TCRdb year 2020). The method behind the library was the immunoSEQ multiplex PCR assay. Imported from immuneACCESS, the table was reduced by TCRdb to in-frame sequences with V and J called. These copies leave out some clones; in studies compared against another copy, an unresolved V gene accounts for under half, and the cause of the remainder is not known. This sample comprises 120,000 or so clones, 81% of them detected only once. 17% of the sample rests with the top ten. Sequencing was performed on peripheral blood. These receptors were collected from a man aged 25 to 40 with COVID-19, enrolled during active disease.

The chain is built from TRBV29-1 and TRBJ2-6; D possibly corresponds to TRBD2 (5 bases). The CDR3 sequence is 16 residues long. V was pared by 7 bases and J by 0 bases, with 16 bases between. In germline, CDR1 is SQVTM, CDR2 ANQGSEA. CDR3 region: CSAAGQDLSGANVLTF. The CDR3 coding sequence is TGCAGCGCTGCGGGCCAGGACCTCTCTGGGGCCAACGTCCTGACTTTC.

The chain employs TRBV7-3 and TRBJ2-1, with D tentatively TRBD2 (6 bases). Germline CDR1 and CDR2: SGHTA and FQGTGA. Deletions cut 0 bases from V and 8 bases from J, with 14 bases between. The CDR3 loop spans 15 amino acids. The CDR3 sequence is CASSLTGSASDEQFF. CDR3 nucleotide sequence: TGTGCCAGCAGCTTAACCGGGAGTGCGAGCGATGAGCAGTTCTTC.

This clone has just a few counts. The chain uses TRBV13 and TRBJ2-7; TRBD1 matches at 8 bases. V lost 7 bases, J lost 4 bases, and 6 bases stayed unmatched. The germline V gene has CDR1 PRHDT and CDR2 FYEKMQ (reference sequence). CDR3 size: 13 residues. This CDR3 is CASTLQGAYEQYF. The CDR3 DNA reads TGTGCCAGCACCTTGCAGGGGGCTTACGAGCAGTACTTC.

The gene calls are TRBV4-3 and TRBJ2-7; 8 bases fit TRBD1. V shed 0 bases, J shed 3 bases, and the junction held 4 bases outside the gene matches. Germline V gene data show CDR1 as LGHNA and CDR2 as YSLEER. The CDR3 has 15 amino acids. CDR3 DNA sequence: TGCGCCAGCAGCCAAGAAAGACAGGGGTACTACGAGCAGTACTTC. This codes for CASSQERQGYYEQYF.

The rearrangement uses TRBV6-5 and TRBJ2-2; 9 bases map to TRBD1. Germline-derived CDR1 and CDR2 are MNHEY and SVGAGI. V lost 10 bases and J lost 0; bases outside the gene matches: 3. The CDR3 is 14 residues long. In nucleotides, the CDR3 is TGTGCCACTGACAGGGGGGCGAACACCGGGGAGCTGTTTTTT. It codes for CATDRGANTGELFF.